This T cell receptor (beta chain) was obtained from a study of control samples from healthy donors and cancer patients. This CDR3 region has 13 residues. The germline V gene encodes CDR1 SGHDN and CDR2 FVKESK. The V end lost 4 bases, the J end lost 6 bases, and 12 bases lay between the germline ends. Data came from immunoSEQ multiplex PCR; TCRdb stores just in-frame clones and leaves some out. The table shows tens of thousands of clones, with 75% to 85% occurring only once. The sample comprised blood. The V gene is TRBV14, the J gene TRBJ1-2; D is undetermined. This TCR derives from a man in his sixties in good health. CDR3 sequence (DNA): TGTGCCAGCAGCCCTGTGGTCGATCATGGCTACACCTTC. As protein: CASSPVVDHGYTF.